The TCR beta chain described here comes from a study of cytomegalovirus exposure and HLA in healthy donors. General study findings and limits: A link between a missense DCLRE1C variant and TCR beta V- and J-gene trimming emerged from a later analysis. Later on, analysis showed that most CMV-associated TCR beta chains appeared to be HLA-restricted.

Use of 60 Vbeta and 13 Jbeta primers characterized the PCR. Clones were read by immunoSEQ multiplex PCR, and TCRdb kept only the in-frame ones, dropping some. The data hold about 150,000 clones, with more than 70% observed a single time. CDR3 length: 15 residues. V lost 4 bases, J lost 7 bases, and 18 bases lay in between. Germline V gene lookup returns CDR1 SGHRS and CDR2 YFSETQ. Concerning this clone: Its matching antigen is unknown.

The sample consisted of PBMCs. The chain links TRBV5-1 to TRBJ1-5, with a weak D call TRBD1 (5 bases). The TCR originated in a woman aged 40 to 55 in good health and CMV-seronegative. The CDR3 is CASSPEAGLRQPQHF. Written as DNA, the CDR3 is TGCGCCAGCAGCCCCGAGGCAGGGCTAAGGCAGCCCCAGCATTTT.